This TCR beta chain originates from a study of cytomegalovirus exposure and HLA in healthy donors. The wider study: The 120 validation repertoires matched the roughly 700 first-cohort repertoires in platform, a later analysis reported. Findings and limits, study-wide: Researchers catalogued roughly 150 TCR beta chains as cytomegalovirus-associated. It was reported that the classifier diagnosed cytomegalovirus status with high specificity and sensitivity in both the original and validation cohorts.

These donors were members of the approximately 110-subject validation cohort, a group separate from the roughly 670-subject first cohort. On this clone itself: Its specificity is not known.

Per the germline V gene, CDR1 is SGHRS and CDR2 is YFSETQ. J was trimmed by 4 bases and V by 0 bases; bases with no gene match: 3. There are 14 residues in the CDR3. Method: immunoSEQ multiplex PCR; TCRdb's copy keeps in-frame clones and lacks some. Among 200,000 to 250,000 clones listed, over 70% were seen once. This receptor was identified in a woman aged 30 to 39 in good health and CMV-seropositive. What was sequenced was PBMCs. This chain uses TRBV5-1 with TRBJ1-1, with 7 bases that match TRBD1. The chain's CDR3 is CASSLGQGGTEAFF. DNA of the CDR3: TGCGCCAGCAGCTTGGGTCAGGGGGGCACTGAAGCTTTCTTT.